One and the same sample provided the 9 T cell receptor beta chains below, sequenced in a study of blood T cell repertoires in COVID-19. Profiling relied on immunoSEQ multiplex PCR, and the TCRdb table lists in-frame clones only, not all of them. The sample contains about 88,000 clones, around nine tenths of which appear only once. Input material: peripheral blood. The source is a man aged 55 to 70 with acute or convalescent COVID-19.

This rearrangement joins TRBV5-1 to TRBJ1-2, with 12 bases lining up with TRBD1. J was trimmed by 0 bases and V by 4 bases; bases with no gene match: 7. The CDR3 sequence is 17 residues long. The germline CDR1 and CDR2 sequences are SGHRS and YFSETQ. The CDR3 coding sequence is TGCGCCAGCAGCGCACCGGGACAGGGGGCTACTAACTATGGCTACACCTTC. This encodes CASSAPGQGATNYGYTF.

This sequence joins TRBV3-1 (or the pseudogene TRBV3-2) and TRBJ2-1; D possibly corresponds to TRBD1 (6 bases). The V and J ends lost 3 bases and 0 bases respectively, with 12 bases between them. Germline CDR1 is LGHDT and CDR2 is YNNKEL (reference sequence). CDR3 size: 16 residues. This chain's CDR3 is CASSHGQLSSYNEQFF. The CDR3 DNA follows: TGTGCCAGCAGCCACGGACAGTTGAGCTCCTACAATGAGCAGTTCTTC.

The CDR3 bases are TGCGCCAGCAGCTTGGACCTAGGCTTAGCCAAAAACATTCAGTACTTC. It encodes CASSLDLGLAKNIQYF. The V gene is TRBV5-1, the J gene TRBJ2-4; D is unclear. The V gene lost 0 bases and the J gene lost 0 bases, with 10 bases spanning the gap. This CDR3 has 16 residues. Looked up from germline, CDR1 is SGHRS and CDR2 is YFSETQ.

V gene TRBV6-2 or TRBV6-3 combines with J gene TRBJ2-7, with TRBD1 identical over 9 bases. Trimming removed 2 bases from V and 4 bases from J; junction bases left unmatched: 6. Germline-derived CDR1 and CDR2 are MNHEY and SVGEGT. The CDR3 runs 15 residues. CDR3 bases: TGTGCCAGCAGTTACAAGGACAGGGGCCGGTACGAGCAGTACTTC. Translation: CASSYKDRGRYEQYF.

The chain links TRBV6-5 to TRBJ2-1; possible D gene TRBD1, 6 bases. The CDR3 covers 14 residues. CDR1 and CDR2 (germline): MNHEY, SVGAGI. V dropped 3 bases and J dropped 9 bases, with 15 bases sitting between them. For the CDR3, the DNA is TGTGCCAGCAGTTATAGCACACAGGGAAGTGAGCAGTTCTTC. Its translation: CASSYSTQGSEQFF.

The chain links TRBV15 to TRBJ1-6; D gene ambiguous. CDR1 is LNHNV and CDR2 is YYDKDF in the germline V gene (reference sequence). The CDR3 totals 15 residues. V lost 2 bases, J lost 10 bases, and 15 bases lay in between. CDR3 coding DNA: TGTGCCACCAGCAGACAGTACCTAGAGGGATCACCCCTCCACTTT. Protein product: CATSRQYLEGSPLHF.

The V and J genes are TRBV21-1 and TRBJ2-7; TRBD1 was called by the table and not checked on the DNA. TRBV21-1 is flagged as a pseudogene. The length of the CDR3 is 19 residues. CDR3 bases: TGTGCCAGCAGCAAACCCAGCCTATTCGACAGGGAGGCATCCTACGAGCAGTACTTC. Its protein product is CASSKPSLFDREASYEQYF.

J is TRBJ1-3 and V is TRBV7-2; TRBD1 matches at 7 bases. The J segment lost 4 bases and the V segment lost 4 bases, leaving 7 bases of the junction unmatched. The V gene's germline CDR1 is SGHTA and CDR2 FQGNSA. This CDR3 has 15 amino acids. The DNA for the CDR3 is TGTGCCAGCAGCTGGACAGGTGGCATCGGAAACACCATATATTTT. Amino acid sequence: CASSWTGGIGNTIYF.

The chain couples TRBV3-1 (or the pseudogene TRBV3-2) to TRBJ2-1, with 10 bases lining up with TRBD1. Germline V lookup: CDR1 LGHDT, CDR2 YNNKEL (reference sequence). The junction had 2 bases not matched to a gene; V was cut back by 0 bases and J by 9 bases. The CDR3 sequence is 14 residues long. CDR3 sequence: CASSQERTGGEQFF. The CDR3 nucleotides read TGTGCCAGCAGCCAAGAGAGGACAGGGGGTGAGCAGTTCTTC.